This TCR beta chain is from a study of T cell repertoires in cytomegalovirus infection. Broader study findings: HLA-C-restricted TCR beta clonotypes specific for CMV led the ex vivo response.

This clonotype has only a few counts. Its antigen is not known. Per germline, CDR1 SNHLY and CDR2 FYNNEI. The CDR3 runs to 13 residues. The V and J ends lost 8 bases and 2 bases respectively, with 12 bases between them. TCRdb re-derived calls from the reads in MiXCR, one entry per CDR3 protein. The table lists about 900,000 distinct CDR3 sequences, more than 25% of them singletons, with 11% to 15% in the top ten. The rearrangement links TRBV2 to TRBJ1-2; possibly TRBD1 for D (6 bases). This receptor was identified in a human donor in good health (CMV status not recorded). Some clones in this sample may be carry-over from other donors' samples. The sequences come from cultured CD8+ T cells from PBMCs, collected from culture after CMV antigen stimulation. CDR3 in amino acids: CASPGTPNYGYTF. The CDR3 DNA is TGTGCCAGCCCAGGGACACCGAACTATGGCTACACCTTC.